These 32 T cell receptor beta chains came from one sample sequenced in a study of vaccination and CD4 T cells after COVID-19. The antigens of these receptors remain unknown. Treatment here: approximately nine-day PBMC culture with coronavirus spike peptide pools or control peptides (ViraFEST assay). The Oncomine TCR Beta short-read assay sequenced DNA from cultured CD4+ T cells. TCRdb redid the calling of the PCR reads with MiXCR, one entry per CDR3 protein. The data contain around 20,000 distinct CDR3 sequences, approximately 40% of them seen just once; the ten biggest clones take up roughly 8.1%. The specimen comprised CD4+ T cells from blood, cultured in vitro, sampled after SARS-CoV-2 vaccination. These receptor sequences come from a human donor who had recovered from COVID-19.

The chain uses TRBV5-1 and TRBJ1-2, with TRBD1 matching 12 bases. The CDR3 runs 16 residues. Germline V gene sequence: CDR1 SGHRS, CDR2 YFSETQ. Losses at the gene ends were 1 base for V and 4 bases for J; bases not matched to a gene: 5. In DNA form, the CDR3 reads TGCGCCAGCAGCTTGAGGGGACAGGGGGCGATCTATGGCTACACCTTC. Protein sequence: CASSLRGQGAIYGYTF. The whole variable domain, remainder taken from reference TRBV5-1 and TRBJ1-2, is KAGVTQTPRYLIKTRGQQVTLSCSPISGHRSVSWYQQTPGQGLQFLFEYFSETQRNKGNFPGRFSGRQFSNSRSEMNVSTLELGDSALYLCASSLRGQGAIYGYTFGSGTRLTVV.

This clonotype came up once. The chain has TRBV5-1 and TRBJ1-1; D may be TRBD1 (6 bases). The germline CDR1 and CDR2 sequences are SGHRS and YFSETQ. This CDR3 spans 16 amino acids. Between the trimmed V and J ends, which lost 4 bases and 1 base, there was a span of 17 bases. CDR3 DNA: TGCGCCAGCAGCAGGAATTCAGGGGTGGGGAACACTGAAGCTTTCTTT. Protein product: CASSRNSGVGNTEAFF.

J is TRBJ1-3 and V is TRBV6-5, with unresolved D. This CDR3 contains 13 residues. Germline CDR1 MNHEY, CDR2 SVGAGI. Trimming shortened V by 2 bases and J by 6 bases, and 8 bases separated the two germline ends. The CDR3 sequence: CASSYLGENTIYF. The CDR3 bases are TGTGCCAGCAGTTACCTAGGCGAAAACACCATATATTTT.

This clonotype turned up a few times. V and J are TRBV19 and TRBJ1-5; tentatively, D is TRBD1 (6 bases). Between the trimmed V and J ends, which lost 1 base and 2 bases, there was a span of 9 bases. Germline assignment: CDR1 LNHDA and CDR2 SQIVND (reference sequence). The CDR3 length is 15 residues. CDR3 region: CASSIARQGNQPQHF. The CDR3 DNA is TGTGCCAGTAGTATAGCCCGACAGGGCAATCAGCCCCAGCATTTT.

The CDR3 protein is CASSIEIRTDTQYF. CDR3 in DNA: TGTGCCAGTAGTATTGAGATACGCACAGATACGCAGTATTTT. The chain is built from TRBV19 and TRBJ2-3; D not certain. Germline V gene data show CDR1 as LNHDA and CDR2 as SQIVND (reference sequence). The CDR3 covers 14 residues. V shed 3 bases and J shed 1 base, with 8 bases lying between them. Full variable domain (rest looked up from reference TRBV19 and TRBJ2-3): DGGITQSPKYLFRKEGQNVTLSCEQNLNHDAMYWYRQDPGQGLRLIYYSQIVNDFQKGDIAEGYSVSREKKESFPLTVTSAQKNPTAFYLCASSIEIRTDTQYFGPGTRLTVL.

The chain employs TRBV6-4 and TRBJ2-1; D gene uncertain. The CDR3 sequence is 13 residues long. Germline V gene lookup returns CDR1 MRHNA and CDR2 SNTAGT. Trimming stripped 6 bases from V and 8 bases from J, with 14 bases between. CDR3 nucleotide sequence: TGTGCCAGCAGCACATTAGCTACCGATGAGCAGTTCTTC. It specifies CASSTLATDEQFF.

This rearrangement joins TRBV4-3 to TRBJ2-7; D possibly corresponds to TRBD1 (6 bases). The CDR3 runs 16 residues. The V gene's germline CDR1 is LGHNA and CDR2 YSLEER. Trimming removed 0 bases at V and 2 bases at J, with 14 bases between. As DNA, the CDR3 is TGCGCCAGCAGCCAAGATTACAGGACAGATACCTACGAGCAGTACTTC. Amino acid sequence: CASSQDYRTDTYEQYF.

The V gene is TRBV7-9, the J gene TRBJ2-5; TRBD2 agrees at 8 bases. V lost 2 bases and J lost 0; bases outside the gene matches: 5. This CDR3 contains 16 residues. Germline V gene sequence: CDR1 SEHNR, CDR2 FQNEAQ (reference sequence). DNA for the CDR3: TGTGCCAGCAGCTTATGGTCTAGCGGGTACCAAGAGACCCAGTACTTC. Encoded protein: CASSLWSSGYQETQYF.

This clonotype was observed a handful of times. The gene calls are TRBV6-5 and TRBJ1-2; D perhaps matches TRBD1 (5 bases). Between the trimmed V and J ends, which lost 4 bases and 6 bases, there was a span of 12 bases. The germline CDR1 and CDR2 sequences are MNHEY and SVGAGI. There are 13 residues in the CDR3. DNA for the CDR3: TGTGCCAGCAGTTTAACAGGAATGGATGGCTACACCTTC. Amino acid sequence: CASSLTGMDGYTF.

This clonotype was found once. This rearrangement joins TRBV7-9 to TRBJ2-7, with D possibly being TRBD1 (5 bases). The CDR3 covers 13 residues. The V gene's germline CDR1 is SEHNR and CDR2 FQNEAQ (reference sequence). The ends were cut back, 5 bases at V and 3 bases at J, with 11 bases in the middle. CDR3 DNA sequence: TGTGCCAGCAGCGTCGCAGGGCGCTACGAGCAGTACTTC. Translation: CASSVAGRYEQYF.

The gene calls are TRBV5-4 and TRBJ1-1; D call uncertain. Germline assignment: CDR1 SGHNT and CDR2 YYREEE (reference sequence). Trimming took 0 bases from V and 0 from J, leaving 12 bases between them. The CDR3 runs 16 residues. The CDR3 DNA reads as TGTGCCAGCAGCTTGGTTGCGCTTAACATGAACACTGAAGCTTTCTTT. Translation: CASSLVALNMNTEAFF.

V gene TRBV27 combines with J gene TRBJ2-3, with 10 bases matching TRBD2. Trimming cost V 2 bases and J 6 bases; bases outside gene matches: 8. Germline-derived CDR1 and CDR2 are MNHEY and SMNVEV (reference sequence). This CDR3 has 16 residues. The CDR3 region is CASSLGSGGDEDTQYF. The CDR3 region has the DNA TGTGCCAGCAGTTTAGGGAGCGGGGGGGACGAGGATACGCAGTATTTT.

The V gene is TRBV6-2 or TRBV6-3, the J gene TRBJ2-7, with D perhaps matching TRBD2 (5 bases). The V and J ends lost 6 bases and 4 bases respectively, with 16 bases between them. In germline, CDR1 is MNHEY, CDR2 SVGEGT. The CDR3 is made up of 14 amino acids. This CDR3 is CASRAPEAMYEQYF. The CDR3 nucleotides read TGTGCCAGCAGAGCCCCGGAGGCCATGTACGAGCAGTACTTC.

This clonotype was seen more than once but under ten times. CDR3 sequence: CASSGGTSGRAGETQYF. Written as DNA, the CDR3 is TGTGCCAGCAGTGGAGGGACTAGCGGGAGGGCCGGGGAGACCCAGTACTTC. The chain recombines TRBV2 with TRBJ2-5; TRBD2 matches at 16 bases. The V gene end was trimmed by 4 bases and the J gene end by 5 bases; junction bases not matched to a gene: 7. This CDR3 comprises 17 residues. Germline V CDR1 and CDR2: SNHLY, FYNNEI.

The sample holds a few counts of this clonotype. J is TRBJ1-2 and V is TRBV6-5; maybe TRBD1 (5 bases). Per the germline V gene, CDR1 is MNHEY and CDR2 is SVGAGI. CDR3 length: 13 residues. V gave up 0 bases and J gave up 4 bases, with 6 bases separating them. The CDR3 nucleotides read TGTGCCAGCAGTTACTCCACAGGCTATGGCTACACCTTC. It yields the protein CASSYSTGYGYTF.

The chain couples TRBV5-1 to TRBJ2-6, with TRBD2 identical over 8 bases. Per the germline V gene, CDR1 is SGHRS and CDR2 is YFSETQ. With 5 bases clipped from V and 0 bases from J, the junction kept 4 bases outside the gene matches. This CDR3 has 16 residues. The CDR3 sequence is CASRPGTSSGANVLTF. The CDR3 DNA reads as TGCGCCAGCAGGCCCGGGACTAGCTCTGGGGCCAACGTCCTGACTTTC. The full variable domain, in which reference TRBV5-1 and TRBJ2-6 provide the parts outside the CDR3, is KAGVTQTPRYLIKTRGQQVTLSCSPISGHRSVSWYQQTPGQGLQFLFEYFSETQRNKGNFPGRFSGRQFSNSRSEMNVSTLELGDSALYLCASRPGTSSGANVLTFGAGSRLTVL.

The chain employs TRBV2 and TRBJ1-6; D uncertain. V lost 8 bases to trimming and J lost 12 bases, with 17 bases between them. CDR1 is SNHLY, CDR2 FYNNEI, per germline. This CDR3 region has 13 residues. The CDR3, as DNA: TGTGCCAGCGTTTCAGGACCGGGAGGACCCCTCCACTTT. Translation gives CASVSGPGGPLHF.

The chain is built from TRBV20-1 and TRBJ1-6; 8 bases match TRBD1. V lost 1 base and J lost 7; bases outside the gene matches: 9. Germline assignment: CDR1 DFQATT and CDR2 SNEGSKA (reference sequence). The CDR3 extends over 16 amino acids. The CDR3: CSARAMLGQANSPLHF. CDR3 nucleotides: TGCAGTGCTAGAGCAATGCTGGGACAGGCGAATTCACCCCTCCACTTT.

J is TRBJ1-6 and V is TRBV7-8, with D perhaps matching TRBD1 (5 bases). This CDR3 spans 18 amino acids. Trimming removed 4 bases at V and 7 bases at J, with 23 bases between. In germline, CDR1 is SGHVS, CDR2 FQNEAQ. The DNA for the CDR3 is TGTGCCAGCAGCTCCGGACGCGGGGGGGGAGGGCGAAATTCACCCCTCCACTTT. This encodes CASSSGRGGGGRNSPLHF.

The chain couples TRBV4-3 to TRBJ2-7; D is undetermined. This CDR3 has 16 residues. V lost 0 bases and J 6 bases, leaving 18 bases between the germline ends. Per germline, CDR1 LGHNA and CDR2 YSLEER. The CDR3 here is CASSQDSATELREQYF. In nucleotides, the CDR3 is TGCGCCAGCAGCCAAGATTCGGCGACGGAGCTTCGCGAGCAGTACTTC.

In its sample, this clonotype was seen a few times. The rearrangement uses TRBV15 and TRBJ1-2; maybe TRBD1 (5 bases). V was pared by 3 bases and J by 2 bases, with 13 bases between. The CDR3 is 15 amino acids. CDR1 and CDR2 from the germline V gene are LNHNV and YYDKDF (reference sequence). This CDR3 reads CATSSDDTGNYGYTF. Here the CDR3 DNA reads TGTGCCACCAGCAGTGATGACACAGGCAACTATGGCTACACCTTC.

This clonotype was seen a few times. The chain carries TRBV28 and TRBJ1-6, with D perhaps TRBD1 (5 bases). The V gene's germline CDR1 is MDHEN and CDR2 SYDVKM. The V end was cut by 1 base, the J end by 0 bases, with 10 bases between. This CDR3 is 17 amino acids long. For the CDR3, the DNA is TGTGCCAGCAGTTTATTGGGGGGGGGCTCCTATAATTCACCCCTCCACTTT. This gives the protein CASSLLGGGSYNSPLHF.

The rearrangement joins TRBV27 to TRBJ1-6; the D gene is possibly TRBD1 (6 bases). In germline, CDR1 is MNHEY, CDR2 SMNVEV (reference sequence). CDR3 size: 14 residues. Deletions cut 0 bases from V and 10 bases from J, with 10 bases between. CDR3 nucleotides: TGTGCCAGCAGTTTATCCGGACAGCCCTCACCCCTCCACTTT. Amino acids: CASSLSGQPSPLHF.

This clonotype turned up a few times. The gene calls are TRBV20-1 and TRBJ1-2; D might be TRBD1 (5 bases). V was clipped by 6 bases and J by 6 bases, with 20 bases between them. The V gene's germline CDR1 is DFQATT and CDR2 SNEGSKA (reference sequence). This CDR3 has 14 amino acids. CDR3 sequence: CSAANPGRGNGYTF. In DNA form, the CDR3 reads TGCAGTGCGGCGAATCCGGGACGAGGCAATGGCTACACCTTC.

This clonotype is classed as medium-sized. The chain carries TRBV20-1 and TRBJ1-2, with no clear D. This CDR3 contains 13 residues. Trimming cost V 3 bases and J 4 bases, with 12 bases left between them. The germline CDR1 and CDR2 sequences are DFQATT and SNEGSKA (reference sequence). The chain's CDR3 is CSARRAATYGYTF. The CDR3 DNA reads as TGCAGTGCTAGGAGGGCGGCCACCTATGGCTACACCTTC.

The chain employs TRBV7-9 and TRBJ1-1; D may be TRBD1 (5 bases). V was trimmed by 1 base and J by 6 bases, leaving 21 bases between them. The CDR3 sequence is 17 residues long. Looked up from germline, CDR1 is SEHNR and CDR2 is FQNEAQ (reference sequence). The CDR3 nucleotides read TGTGCCAGCAGCTTAGGGAATCTGGAGGACATCAACGCTGAAGCTTTCTTT. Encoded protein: CASSLGNLEDINAEAFF.

CDR3 loop: CASRLGGAYTEAFF. The CDR3 DNA reads as TGTGCCAGCAGGCTGGGAGGGGCCTACACTGAAGCTTTCTTT. This chain connects TRBV2 to TRBJ1-1; perhaps TRBD1 as D (5 bases). Germline lookup yields CDR1 SNHLY and CDR2 FYNNEI. There are 14 residues in the CDR3. V shed 6 bases and J shed 3 bases, with 14 bases lying between them.

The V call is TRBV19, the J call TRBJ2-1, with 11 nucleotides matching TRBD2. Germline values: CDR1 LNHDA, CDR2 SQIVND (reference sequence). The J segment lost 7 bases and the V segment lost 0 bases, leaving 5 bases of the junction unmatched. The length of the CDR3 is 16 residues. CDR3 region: CASSIDVASGRNEQFF. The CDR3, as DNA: TGTGCCAGTAGTATAGATGTGGCTAGCGGGAGGAATGAGCAGTTCTTC. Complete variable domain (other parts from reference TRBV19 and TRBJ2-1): DGGITQSPKYLFRKEGQNVTLSCEQNLNHDAMYWYRQDPGQGLRLIYYSQIVNDFQKGDIAEGYSVSREKKESFPLTVTSAQKNPTAFYLCASSIDVASGRNEQFFGPGTRLTVL.

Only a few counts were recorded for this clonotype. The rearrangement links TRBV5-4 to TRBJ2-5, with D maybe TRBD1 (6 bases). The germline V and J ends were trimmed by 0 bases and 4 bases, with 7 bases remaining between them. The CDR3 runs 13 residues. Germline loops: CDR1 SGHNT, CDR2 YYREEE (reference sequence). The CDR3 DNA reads TGTGCCAGCAGCTTGGGGGGGCGAGAGACCCAGTACTTC. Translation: CASSLGGRETQYF. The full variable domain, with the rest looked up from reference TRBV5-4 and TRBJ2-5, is ETGVTQSPTHLIKTRGQQVTLRCSSQSGHNTVSWYQQALGQGPQFIFQYYREEENGRGNFPPRFSGLQFPNYSSELNVNALELDDSALYLCASSLGGRETQYFGPGTRLLVL.

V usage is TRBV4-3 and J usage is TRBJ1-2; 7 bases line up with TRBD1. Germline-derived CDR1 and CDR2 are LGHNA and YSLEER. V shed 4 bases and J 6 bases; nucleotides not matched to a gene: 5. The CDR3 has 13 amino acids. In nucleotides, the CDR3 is TGCGCCAGCAGCCCCGGGACAGCGCATGGCTACACCTTC. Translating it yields CASSPGTAHGYTF.

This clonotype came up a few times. CDR3 sequence: CSAIPLTDTQYF. The CDR3 coding sequence is TGCAGTGCTATACCACTCACAGATACGCAGTATTTT. The chain employs TRBV20-1 and TRBJ2-3, with unresolved D. The CDR3 is made up of 12 amino acids. Trimming stripped 4 bases from V and 2 bases from J, with 7 bases between. Germline V gene lookup returns CDR1 DFQATT and CDR2 SNEGSKA (reference sequence).

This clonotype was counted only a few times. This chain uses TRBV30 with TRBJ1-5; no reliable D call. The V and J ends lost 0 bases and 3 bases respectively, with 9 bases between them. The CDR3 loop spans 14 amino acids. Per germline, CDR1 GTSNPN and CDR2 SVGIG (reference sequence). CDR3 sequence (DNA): TGTGCCTGGAGTGTAACGCAGGTCAATCAGCCCCAGCATTTT. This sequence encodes CAWSVTQVNQPQHF.